This entry features one T cell receptor beta chain sequence. Its target is unknown. 13 Jbeta primers and 60 Vbeta primers were used for the PCR. Assay: immunoSEQ multiplex PCR; the TCRdb copy retains only in-frame clones and omits some. The repertoire holds 99,000 or so clones, with approximately 81% as singletons. This specimen belongs to a study of cytomegalovirus exposure and HLA in healthy donors. Whole-study findings and limits: Serostatus for CMV was the only available immune exposure information.

The trim removed 4 bases at V and 3 bases at J, leaving 5 bases unmatched. This CDR3 contains 16 residues. Germline CDR1 is ENHRY and CDR2 is SYGVKD. Sequences were obtained from PBMCs. This rearrangement joins TRBV10-3 to TRBJ2-3; 12 nucleotides line up with TRBD1. The sequence came from a male donor in good health and CMV-seropositive. This CDR3 reads CAISAGTGGLTDTQYF. The CDR3 DNA is TGTGCCATCAGTGCCGGGACAGGGGGCTTAACAGATACGCAGTATTTT.